The rows below give T cell receptor beta chains drawn from one sample of a study of blood T cell repertoires in COVID-19. The data were produced by immunoSEQ multiplex PCR, yet TCRdb's version contains in-frame clones alone and is incomplete. The repertoire consists of roughly 230,000 clones, with roughly 89% occurring once and the leading ten covering 4% to 5%. Input material: peripheral blood. The receptor source for this set is a woman aged 40 to 50 who had recovered from COVID-19. Both conserved end residues are trimmed from each CDR3. The D gene is left open where the match is weak. Clone size, where shown, is once, few, many, or a class for clones that have expanded.

. TRBV2 . ASRRTSTDTQY
TRBD1 TRBV10-3 . AISRAGGGNTEAF
TRBD1 TRBV12-3/TRBV12-4 . ASRGQGNQY
. TRBV24-1 . ATSDLNQPQH
TRBD1 TRBV2 . ASRTGVYEQY
. TRBV28 . ASTGELFEQY
TRBD2 TRBV11-3 . ASSFGGVGYNEQF
. TRBV7-9 . ASSLGAMGSGTQY
TRBD1 TRBV18 few ASSPRQGDTGELF
. TRBV11-2 . ASSRGLRNYGYT
. TRBV16 . ASSSKAAPNTEAF
TRBD2 TRBV7-8 few ASSLDAGVETQY
. TRBV4-3 . ASSPSEATGELF
. TRBV27 . ASIPGQGASNTEAF
. TRBV2 . ASRGVALNYEKLF
. TRBV28 . ASGARQGPPYYEQY
TRBD1 TRBV11-3 . ASSLDSGQGGKTQY
TRBD1 TRBV5-5 . ASSRQGNYGYT
TRBD1 TRBV7-2 . ASSLAGGALGANVLT
TRBD1 TRBV6-5 . ASSYGTATSGYT
TRBD1 TRBV5-6 . ASSHGDSEAF
. TRBV3-1/TRBV3-2 . ASSRGISNYGYT
. TRBV2 few ASSEGSQGYNSPLH
. TRBV7-2 . ASSSRVGGLTDTQY
. TRBV12-1 . ASSFGGTGELF
. TRBV28 . ASSFTSYSTDTQY
. TRBV30 . AWGRGESSNQPQH
. TRBV3-1/TRBV3-2 . ASSPPSGGELF
. TRBV7-2 once ASSQSYNQPQH
. TRBV24-1 . ATSDLRRNTGELF
TRBD2 TRBV29-1 . SGWTSSALDEQF
. TRBV29-1 . SARSAISGAHEQY
. TRBV5-1 . ASRDSSYEQY
TRBD2 TRBV12-3/TRBV12-4 . ASSLAGGRQF
TRBD1 TRBV5-1 . ASSGDRDGYT
. TRBV6-2/TRBV6-3 . ASSLWRGDNEQF
. TRBV2 . ASSDNIVGAGELF
. TRBV19 . ASSILPGNEQF
. TRBV10-3 . AISKGVQGQETQY
. TRBV29-1 . SVEFGLEPNSGNTIY
. TRBV5-5 . ASSLGPEGSSYEQY
TRBD2 TRBV7-8 once ASSFLSGAELTDTQY
. TRBV27 . ASSYTGTTNYEQY
. TRBV5-5 once ASTKPGMAEAF
TRBD2 TRBV11-3 . ASSLDLAGAGATQY